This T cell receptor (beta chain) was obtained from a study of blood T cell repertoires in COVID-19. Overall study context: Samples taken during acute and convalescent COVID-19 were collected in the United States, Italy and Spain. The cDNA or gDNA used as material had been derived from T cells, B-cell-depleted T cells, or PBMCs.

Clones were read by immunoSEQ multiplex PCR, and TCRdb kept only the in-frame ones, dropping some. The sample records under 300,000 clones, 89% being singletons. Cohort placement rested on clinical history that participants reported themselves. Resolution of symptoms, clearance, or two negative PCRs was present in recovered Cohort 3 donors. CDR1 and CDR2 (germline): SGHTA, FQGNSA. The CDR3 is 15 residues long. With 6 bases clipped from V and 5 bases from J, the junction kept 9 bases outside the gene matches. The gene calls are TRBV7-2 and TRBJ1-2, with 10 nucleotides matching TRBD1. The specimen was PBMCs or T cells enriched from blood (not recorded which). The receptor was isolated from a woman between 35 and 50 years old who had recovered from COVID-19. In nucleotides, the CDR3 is TGTGCCAGCAGTCTTGGACAGGGGGTATTTTATGGCTACACCTTC. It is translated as CASSLGQGVFYGYTF.